This entry lists 20 T cell receptor beta chains sequenced from one sample in a study of human T cells and chemical hapten exposure. TCRdb passed the RACE reads through MiXCR, listing each CDR3 protein once. The table lists about 120,000 distinct CDR3 sequences, roughly 13% of them singletons. Time point noted: patch test 1, 2 weeks after DPC sensitization. Stated treatment: therapeutic diphenylcyclopropenone sensitization with weekly scalp DPC. The sample was whole blood, taken in connection with sensitization to the hapten diphenylcyclopropenone (DPC). The origin of the receptors is a man between 18 and 35 years old with alopecia areata. Some clones in this sample may be carry-over from other donors' samples.

A few counts support this clonotype. V gene TRBV12-3 or TRBV12-4 combines with J gene TRBJ2-7; D is unclear. Trimming pared 3 bases from V and 4 bases from J, leaving 10 bases between. The CDR3 spans 13 residues. The CDR3 DNA sequence: TGTGCCAGCAGTTTCAATCAGCAATACGAGCAGTACTTC. Its protein is CASSFNQQYEQYF.

This clonotype was seen a handful of times. The V and J genes are TRBV21-1 and TRBJ1-1. TRBV21-1 is flagged as a pseudogene. This CDR3 contains 13 residues. This CDR3 reads CASSKQLGTEAFF. CDR3 nucleotides: TGTGCCAGCAGCAAACAGCTTGGCACTGAAGCTTTCTTT.

This clonotype was picked up many times. The J gene is TRBJ1-1, the V gene TRBV7-9; D uncertain. The germline CDR1 and CDR2 sequences are SEHNR and FQNEAQ (reference sequence). Trimming removed 7 bases from V and 8 bases from J, with 14 bases in between. The CDR3 is 12 amino acids. DNA for the CDR3: TGTGCCAGCACCCATGAGGGCAGGGAAGCTTTCTTT. Its translation: CASTHEGREAFF.

CDR3: CASSPSGPWSSYEQYF. CDR3 DNA sequence: TGTGCCAGCAGTCCAAGCGGACCCTGGAGCTCCTACGAGCAGTACTTC. The V gene is TRBV6-1, the J gene TRBJ2-7; weak D call: TRBD2 (5 bases). Per germline, CDR1 MNHNS and CDR2 SASEGT. Trimming pared 5 bases from V and 0 bases from J, leaving 17 bases between. This CDR3 region has 16 residues.

The sample holds many counts of this clonotype. The chain links TRBV29-1 to TRBJ2-5; D is perhaps TRBD1 (6 bases). The germline V gene has CDR1 SQVTM and CDR2 ANQGSEA. This CDR3 spans 15 amino acids. V lost 4 bases, J lost 2 bases, and 17 bases lay in between. The CDR3: CSVVGARTAQETQYF. Here the CDR3 DNA reads TGCAGCGTTGTAGGTGCCAGGACAGCACAAGAGACCCAGTACTTC.

Only a few counts were recorded for this clonotype. The chain carries TRBV7-7 and TRBJ1-1; no clear D. Trimming cost V 6 bases and J 1 base, with 9 bases left between them. CDR3 size: 13 residues. Looked up from germline, CDR1 is SSHAT and CDR2 is FNYEAQ (reference sequence). The CDR3 sequence is CASRRRENTEAFF. DNA for the CDR3: TGTGCCAGCAGACGAAGGGAGAACACTGAAGCTTTCTTT.

A note on this clonotype: At one of its ends the junction is not consistent with the germline gene, which may arise from a read error. The gene calls are TRBV7-2 and TRBJ2-1; the D gene is possibly TRBD2 (5 bases). Germline V gene sequence: CDR1 SGHTA, CDR2 FQGNSA. This CDR3 has 18 residues. The CDR3 DNA reads as TGTGCCAGCAGGTTAGAGGAGGCGGACTCAGGCTCCTACAATGAGCAGTTCTTC. It translates to CASRLEEADSGSYNEQFF.

The chain recombines TRBV19 with TRBJ2-3; 7 bases are shared with TRBD1. CDR3 size: 15 residues. The junction had 5 bases not matched to a gene; V was cut back by 5 bases and J by 0 bases. Per germline, CDR1 LNHDA and CDR2 SQIVND (reference sequence). The CDR3 DNA reads as TGTGCCAGTAGTCGGGACAGCGCTAGCACAGATACGCAGTATTTT. Amino acid sequence: CASSRDSASTDTQYF.

The V and J genes are TRBV12-3 or TRBV12-4 and TRBJ2-2, with a tentative D call TRBD2 (5 bases). The CDR3 runs 14 residues. The V end was cut by 3 bases, the J end by 9 bases, with 14 bases between. The CDR3 spells CASSFGGAGRELFF. CDR3 nucleotide sequence: TGTGCCAGCAGTTTTGGAGGAGCAGGCCGGGAGCTGTTTTTT.

Points on this clonotype: A read error may account for a junction end that differs from germline. The gene calls are TRBV7-3 and TRBJ1-3; D is ambiguous. The CDR3 loop spans 15 amino acids. The germline V gene has CDR1 SGHTA and CDR2 FQGTGA. The CDR3 DNA reads as TGTGCCAGCAGCCTAACCCACGTAGGCGGAAACACCATATATTTT. This translates into CASSLTHVGGNTIYF.

This clonotype was seen a handful of times. The rearrangement uses TRBV6-5 and TRBJ1-5; 8 bases fit TRBD1. Germline loops: CDR1 MNHEY, CDR2 SVGAGI. The CDR3 length is 16 residues. V lost 6 bases to trimming and J lost 5 bases; unmatched junction nucleotides: 12. DNA of the CDR3: TGTGCCAGCAGACCGGTGGCGACAGGGGAGTATCAGCCCCAGCATTTT. Its protein product is CASRPVATGEYQPQHF.

V gene TRBV4-1 combines with J gene TRBJ1-5; D call uncertain. The germline CDR1 and CDR2 sequences are MGHRA and YSYEKL. Trimming removed 2 bases from V and 3 bases from J, with 11 bases in between. The CDR3 loop spans 15 amino acids. For the CDR3, the DNA is TGCGCCAGCAGCCAAAAGGGCGTCTACAATCAGCCCCAGCATTTT. It translates to CASSQKGVYNQPQHF.

This clonotype has at least ten counts. The rearrangement joins TRBV10-3 to TRBJ2-3; the D gene is possibly TRBD1 (6 bases). V shed 3 bases and J shed 5 bases, with 18 bases lying between them. Germline CDR1 is ENHRY and CDR2 is SYGVKD. The CDR3 consists of 16 residues. CDR3 residues: CAISDTNRVGGDTQYF. The CDR3, as DNA: TGTGCCATCAGTGACACGAACAGGGTAGGAGGAGATACGCAGTATTTT.

This clonotype was counted a few times. The rearrangement joins TRBV19 to TRBJ2-1; the D gene is possibly TRBD1 (6 bases). CDR3 length: 13 residues. Trimming left V 6 bases short and J 3 bases short, with 9 bases between. Germline values: CDR1 LNHDA, CDR2 SQIVND (reference sequence). CDR3 region: CASRQGHYNEQFF. CDR3 sequence (DNA): TGTGCCAGTAGACAGGGTCACTACAATGAGCAGTTCTTC.

This chain uses TRBV9 with TRBJ2-2; 9 bases are a match to TRBD1. This CDR3 is 17 amino acids long. Germline V gene sequence: CDR1 SGDLS, CDR2 YYNGEE. V was pared by 0 bases and J by 1 base, with 4 bases of the junction left unmatched. CDR3 sequence: CASSVALGQGNTGELFF. CDR3 DNA: TGTGCCAGCAGCGTAGCTCTGGGACAGGGGAACACCGGGGAGCTGTTTTTT.

This clonotype was detected only a few times. The chain uses TRBV29-1 and TRBJ2-7, with D tentatively TRBD1 (6 bases). This CDR3 region has 14 residues. V shed 1 base and J shed 4 bases, with 14 bases lying between them. Germline V gives CDR1 SQVTM, CDR2 ANQGSEA. The DNA for the CDR3 is TGCAGCGTTGAAGTCCTCGGACAGAGTTACGAGCAGTACTTC. This translates into CSVEVLGQSYEQYF.

This clonotype was seen repeatedly, ten times or more. This rearrangement joins TRBV4-1 to TRBJ1-5; D might be TRBD1 (6 bases). CDR3 length: 14 amino acids. The V gene's germline CDR1 is MGHRA and CDR2 YSYEKL. Trimming took off 2 bases at V and 3 bases at J, with 8 bases between the two ends. The CDR3 protein is CASSQQGLNQPQHF. Here the CDR3 DNA reads TGCGCCAGCAGCCAACAGGGGCTCAATCAGCCCCAGCATTTT.

The chain is built from TRBV24-1 and TRBJ1-5; D gene ambiguous. V was trimmed by 3 bases and J by 4 bases, leaving 6 bases between them. Germline values: CDR1 KGHDR, CDR2 SFDVKD. This CDR3 contains 13 residues. This CDR3 reads CATSDISNQPQHF. The CDR3 DNA is TGTGCCACCAGTGATATCTCTAATCAGCCCCAGCATTTT.

This clonotype has only a few counts. The gene calls are TRBV20-1 and TRBJ2-7; 8 bases line up with TRBD1. The CDR3 sequence is 15 residues long. Germline V gives CDR1 DFQATT, CDR2 SNEGSKA (reference sequence). Unmatched junction bases numbered 18, after V lost 1 base and J lost 13 bases. In DNA, the CDR3 is TGCAGTGCTAGAGCCGGGGGACAGGACTATGCACAGACCTACTTC. This encodes CSARAGGQDYAQTYF.

This clonotype rates as medium-sized. The V gene is TRBV20-1, the J gene TRBJ1-5; 9 positions agree with TRBD1. V lost 3 bases to trimming and J lost 6 bases; unmatched junction nucleotides: 6. The CDR3 totals 14 residues. Per germline, CDR1 DFQATT and CDR2 SNEGSKA (reference sequence). The CDR3 protein is CSASRTGESQPQHF. CDR3 nucleotides: TGCAGTGCTAGTAGGACAGGGGAAAGTCAGCCCCAGCATTTT.